Following are 12 T cell receptor beta chains from one sample sequenced in a study of blood T cell repertoires in COVID-19. TCRdb's table, derived via immunoSEQ multiplex PCR, lists solely in-frame clones and lacks some. The sample contains roughly 260,000 clones, 80% to 90% of which appear only once. Sequenced: peripheral blood. The receptor source for this set is a woman aged 40 to 50 with acute or convalescent COVID-19.

This clone was seen once. This rearrangement joins TRBV27 to TRBJ2-3; a possible D gene is TRBD1 (6 bases). Germline lookup yields CDR1 MNHEY and CDR2 SMNVEV (reference sequence). V gave up 6 bases and J gave up 2 bases, with 12 bases separating them. The CDR3 has 14 residues. The CDR3 coding sequence is TGTGCCAGCAGCCCCGCAGGGGTCACAGATACGCAGTATTTT. Translating it yields CASSPAGVTDTQYF.

This clone came up a few times. The J gene is TRBJ1-2, the V gene TRBV9; no clear D. Germline lookup yields CDR1 SGDLS and CDR2 YYNGEE. V was trimmed by 4 bases and J by 0 bases, leaving 4 bases between them. The length of the CDR3 is 12 residues. The CDR3 nucleotides read TGTGCCAGCAGCCTCGCTAACTATGGCTACACCTTC. Protein product: CASSLANYGYTF.

The V and J genes are TRBV7-3 and TRBJ2-1; 7 bases are a match to TRBD2. The V and J ends lost 5 bases and 10 bases, in that order; junction bases with no gene match: 5. The CDR3 length is 12 residues. Germline V gene sequence: CDR1 SGHTA, CDR2 FQGTGA. For the CDR3, the DNA is TGTGCCAGCAGCCCACCGGGGGGAGAGCAGTTCTTC. Translation gives CASSPPGGEQFF.

This clone was counted between two and nine times. In nucleotides, the CDR3 is TGTGCCAGCAGTGACTCCCCAGGGAGCACAGATACGCAGTATTTT. Amino acids: CASSDSPGSTDTQYF. The chain recombines TRBV6-4 with TRBJ2-3; D is possibly TRBD1 (5 bases). CDR1 and CDR2 (germline): MRHNA, SNTAGT. Trimming cost V 0 bases and J 0 bases, with 7 bases left between them. The length of the CDR3 is 15 residues.

The chain recombines TRBV3-1 (or the pseudogene TRBV3-2) with TRBJ1-2; 7 bases agree with TRBD1. Losses at the gene ends were 0 bases for V and 1 base for J; bases not matched to a gene: 11. From germline, CDR1 is LGHDT and CDR2 YNNKEL (reference sequence). CDR3 size: 18 residues. The DNA for the CDR3 is TGTGCCAGCAGCCAAGACCTAACCGGGACAGTCTTTAACTATGGCTACACCTTC. It is translated as CASSQDLTGTVFNYGYTF.

The V and J genes are TRBV3-1 (or the pseudogene TRBV3-2) and TRBJ1-1; D might be TRBD1 (6 bases). The germline CDR1 and CDR2 sequences are LGHDT and YNNKEL (reference sequence). The CDR3 is 14 amino acids. The V end lost 4 bases, the J end lost 1 base, and 10 bases lay between the germline ends. For the CDR3, the DNA is TGTGCCAGCAGCCTCGGACAGACGAACACTGAAGCTTTCTTT. Translated: CASSLGQTNTEAFF.

This clone has only one observation. This rearrangement joins TRBV10-3 to TRBJ1-1; a weak D match, TRBD1 (5 bases). The CDR3 has 14 residues. Germline V lookup: CDR1 ENHRY, CDR2 SYGVKD. Trimming took off 10 bases at V and 3 bases at J, with 18 bases between the two ends. DNA for the CDR3: TGTGCCACCTCCCGATTGGGGGGAGACACTGAAGCTTTCTTT. As protein: CATSRLGGDTEAFF.

This chain connects TRBV11-2 to TRBJ2-5; TRBD1 matches at 12 bases. The trim removed 4 bases at V and 7 bases at J, leaving 4 bases unmatched. The CDR3 contains 14 residues. Germline CDR1 SGHAT, CDR2 FQNNGV. This CDR3 reads CASSYGTGGATQYF. The CDR3 DNA reads as TGTGCCAGCAGCTACGGGACAGGGGGCGCGACCCAGTACTTC. Full variable domain (missing parts from reference TRBV11-2 and TRBJ2-5): EAGVAQSPRYKIIEKRQSVAFWCNPISGHATLYWYQQILGQGPKLLIQFQNNGVVDDSQLPKDRFSAERLKGVDSTLKIQPAKLEDSAVYLCASSYGTGGATQYFGPGTRLLVL.

The V gene is TRBV6-4, the J gene TRBJ1-1; no clear D. V lost 2 bases and J lost 4, with 11 bases in between. The CDR3 has 14 residues. Germline values: CDR1 MRHNA, CDR2 SNTAGT. In nucleotides, the CDR3 is TGTGCCAGCAGTGACAAGGGAGTGATCACTGAAGCTTTCTTT. Translating gives CASSDKGVITEAFF.

The chain combines TRBV5-5 with TRBJ1-1, with D possibly being TRBD1 (6 bases). Per the germline V gene, CDR1 is SGHKS and CDR2 is YYEKEE (reference sequence). Trimming took 2 bases from V and 3 from J, leaving 11 bases between them. This CDR3 has 14 residues. This CDR3 is CASSLQGGYTEAFF. The CDR3, as DNA: TGTGCCAGCAGCTTACAGGGAGGGTACACTGAAGCTTTCTTT.

The chain links TRBV5-1 to TRBJ1-5; 8 bases fit TRBD1. CDR1 and CDR2 (germline): SGHRS, YFSETQ. J lost 7 bases, V lost 3 bases, and 6 bases had no gene match. The CDR3 loop spans 14 amino acids. The CDR3 protein is CASSSGGEGQPQHF. CDR3 bases: TGCGCCAGCAGCTCAGGGGGCGAGGGGCAGCCCCAGCATTTT.

The chain combines TRBV27 with TRBJ2-4; TRBD1 might be the D (6 bases). The V gene's germline CDR1 is MNHEY and CDR2 SMNVEV (reference sequence). CDR3 length: 14 residues. V lost 1 base and J lost 5, with 9 bases in between. Here the CDR3 reads CASSLFAGENIQYF. The CDR3 nucleotides read TGTGCCAGCAGTTTATTTGCAGGGGAAAACATTCAGTACTTC.